The rows below give T cell receptor beta chains drawn from one sample of a study of vaccination and CD4 T cells after COVID-19. Using its own MiXCR run on the PCR reads, TCRdb lists one record per CDR3 protein. The sample shows thousands of distinct CDR3 sequences, around 28% of them seen only once. These TCRs' antigens remain unknown. Material: CD4+ T cells from blood, cultured in vitro. The origin of the receptors is a human donor in good health. The CDR3 runs from the conserved cysteine through the conserved F or W. D genes are given only for firm matches. The listing skips clone size in some rows; elsewhere it reads once, few, many or a size class.

CDR3nt: TGTGCCAGCAGCCCCGAGGGGACAGGGGGAACAGATACGCAGTATTTT; CDR3aa: CASSPEGTGGTDTQYF; j_gene: TRBJ2-3; abundance: .; v_gene: TRBV7-2; d_gene: TRBD1
CDR3nt: TGTGCCAGCAGTTTGGGAGGTATAAGCACCTTC; CDR3aa: CASSLGGISTF; j_gene: TRBJ1-2; abundance: .; v_gene: TRBV6-5; d_gene: .
CDR3nt: TGTGCCAGCAGCTTAGCGTTAGGACAGGGTGTGAACACTGAAGCTTTCTTT; CDR3aa: CASSLALGQGVNTEAFF; j_gene: TRBJ1-1; abundance: few; v_gene: TRBV7-8; d_gene: TRBD1
CDR3nt: TGTGCCAGCAGCTTGGGTGTTCGACAGGGGGCTAACTATGGCTACACCTTC; CDR3aa: CASSLGVRQGANYGYTF; j_gene: TRBJ1-2; abundance: .; v_gene: TRBV5-5; d_gene: TRBD1
CDR3nt: TGCAGTGCTAGAGAGGGGAGGGCTTCCTACGAGCAGTACTTC; CDR3aa: CSAREGRASYEQYF; j_gene: TRBJ2-7; abundance: .; v_gene: TRBV20-1; d_gene: TRBD2
CDR3nt: TGCGCCAGCTCGAATAGCGTAGTTTTCTACGAGCAGTACTTC; CDR3aa: CASSNSVVFYEQYF; j_gene: TRBJ2-7; abundance: few; v_gene: TRBV10-1; d_gene: .
CDR3nt: TGTGCCAGCAGCCCACAGGGATCGGAAAGCAATCAGCCCCAGCATTTT; CDR3aa: CASSPQGSESNQPQHF; j_gene: TRBJ1-5; abundance: few; v_gene: TRBV7-8; d_gene: .
CDR3nt: TGTGCCATCAGGCAACGGACAGGGGGGGACTATGGCTACACCTTC; CDR3aa: CAIRQRTGGDYGYTF; j_gene: TRBJ1-2; abundance: .; v_gene: TRBV10-3; d_gene: TRBD1
CDR3nt: TGCAGTGCAACAACCCCGGACAGGGGGCGGGGCACTGAAGCTTTCTTT; CDR3aa: CSATTPDRGRGTEAFF; j_gene: TRBJ1-1; abundance: .; v_gene: TRBV20-1; d_gene: TRBD1
CDR3nt: TGTGCCAGCAGTGACCGTGGGATCTATGACAATGAGCAGTTCTTC; CDR3aa: CASSDRGIYDNEQFF; j_gene: TRBJ2-1; abundance: few; v_gene: TRBV6-1; d_gene: .
CDR3nt: TGTGCCAGCAGTTACTGGGCGAACACTGAAGCTTTCTTT; CDR3aa: CASSYWANTEAFF; j_gene: TRBJ1-1; abundance: .; v_gene: TRBV6-5; d_gene: .
CDR3nt: TGCAGTGCTAGACCGGGTGGGACAGATACGCAGTATTTT; CDR3aa: CSARPGGTDTQYF; j_gene: TRBJ2-3; abundance: .; v_gene: TRBV20-1; d_gene: .
CDR3nt: TGTGCCACCAGCAGAGCCGGGACTAATTCACCCCTCCACTTT; CDR3aa: CATSRAGTNSPLHF; j_gene: TRBJ1-6; abundance: medium-sized; v_gene: TRBV15; d_gene: .
CDR3nt: TGTACCAGCAGTCTTGACAGGAATGGCTACACCTTC; CDR3aa: CTSSLDRNGYTF; j_gene: TRBJ1-2; abundance: .; v_gene: TRBV6-2/TRBV6-3; d_gene: .
CDR3nt: TGTGCCAGTGCAAGGGGGCCGACCTACGAGCAGTACTTC; CDR3aa: CASARGPTYEQYF; j_gene: TRBJ2-7; abundance: few; v_gene: TRBV7-2; d_gene: TRBD1
CDR3nt: TGCAGCTCGATGACAGGGGCGCGTGCCGATACGCAGTATTTT; CDR3aa: CSSMTGARADTQYF; j_gene: TRBJ2-3; abundance: few; v_gene: TRBV29-1; d_gene: TRBD1
CDR3nt: TGTGCCAGCAGCCCAACTTTGGGACAGGGGTCCTACGAGCAGTACTTC; CDR3aa: CASSPTLGQGSYEQYF; j_gene: TRBJ2-7; abundance: few; v_gene: TRBV7-9; d_gene: TRBD1